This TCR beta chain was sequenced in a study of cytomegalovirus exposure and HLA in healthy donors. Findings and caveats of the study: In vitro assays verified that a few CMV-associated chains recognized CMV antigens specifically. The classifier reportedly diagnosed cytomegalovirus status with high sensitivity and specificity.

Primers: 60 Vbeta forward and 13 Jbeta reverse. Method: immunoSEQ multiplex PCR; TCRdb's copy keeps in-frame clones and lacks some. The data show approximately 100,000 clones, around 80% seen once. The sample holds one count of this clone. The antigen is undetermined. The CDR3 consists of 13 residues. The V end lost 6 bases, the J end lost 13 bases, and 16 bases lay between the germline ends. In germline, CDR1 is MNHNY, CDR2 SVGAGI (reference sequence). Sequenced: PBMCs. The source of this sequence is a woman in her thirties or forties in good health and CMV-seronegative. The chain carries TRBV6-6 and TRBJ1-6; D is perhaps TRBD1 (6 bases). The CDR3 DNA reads TGTGCCAGCAGCCTGCAACAGGGCGGTCCCCTCCACTTT. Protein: CASSLQQGGPLHF.